This passage covers 26 T cell receptor beta chains from one sample sequenced in a study of blood T cell repertoires in COVID-19. Profiling relied on immunoSEQ multiplex PCR, and the TCRdb table lists in-frame clones only, not all of them. The table records 200,000 to 250,000 clones, roughly 90% of them present only once. The sample consisted of peripheral blood. These receptors all come from a woman in her sixties with acute or convalescent COVID-19.

The CDR3 DNA follows: TGCGCCAGCAGCTTGGACAGATCTAACTATGGCTACACCTTC. Its translation: CASSLDRSNYGYTF. The rearrangement links TRBV5-1 to TRBJ1-2; D is ambiguous. The CDR3 is 14 amino acids. Trimming stripped 0 bases from V and 0 bases from J, with 6 bases between. Germline V CDR1 and CDR2: SGHRS, YFSETQ.

This chain uses TRBV7-9 with TRBJ2-6, with D uncertain. V was trimmed by 5 bases and J by 0 bases, leaving 14 bases between them. Germline CDR1 is SEHNR and CDR2 is FQNEAQ (reference sequence). CDR3 length: 17 residues. This chain's CDR3 is CASSPVGSFSGANVLTF. CDR3 nucleotide sequence: TGTGCCAGCAGCCCAGTGGGCAGTTTCTCTGGGGCCAACGTCCTGACTTTC.

This clone was counted a few times. The identical CDR3 is also encoded by other nucleotide sequences in the sample. This chain connects TRBV3-1 (or the pseudogene TRBV3-2) to TRBJ2-3, with a weak D call TRBD1 (5 bases). Germline CDR1 reads LGHDT; CDR2 reads YNNKEL (reference sequence). V gave up 4 bases and J gave up 2 bases, with 10 bases separating them. The CDR3 loop spans 14 amino acids. CDR3 coding DNA: TGTGCCAGCAGCCCCGACAGAGACACAGATACGCAGTATTTT. Amino acid sequence: CASSPDRDTDTQYF.

The chain is built from TRBV30 and TRBJ2-5; 13 bases are a match to TRBD2. The trim removed 0 bases at V and 7 bases at J, leaving 2 bases unmatched. The CDR3 is 14 amino acids. The V gene's germline CDR1 is GTSNPN and CDR2 SVGIG (reference sequence). Written as DNA, the CDR3 is TGTGCCTGGAGTGTCACTAGCGGGGGGGGGACCCAGTACTTC. Amino acids: CAWSVTSGGGTQYF.

This chain connects TRBV27 to TRBJ2-7; maybe TRBD2 (5 bases). Trimming took off 0 bases at V and 2 bases at J, with 11 bases between the two ends. The germline CDR1 and CDR2 sequences are MNHEY and SMNVEV (reference sequence). The CDR3 length is 15 residues. The CDR3 loop is CASSLSSARAYEQYF. CDR3 bases: TGTGCCAGCAGTTTATCGTCCGCGCGGGCCTACGAGCAGTACTTC.

The CDR3 DNA is TGTGCCAGCCAACCTTGGGGTAGGGGAATGGATACGCAGTATTTT. This sequence encodes CASQPWGRGMDTQYF. The chain has TRBV7-9 and TRBJ2-3; perhaps TRBD1 as D (5 bases). Trimming removed 8 bases at V and 6 bases at J, with 21 bases between. The CDR3 spans 15 residues. Germline-derived CDR1 and CDR2 are SEHNR and FQNEAQ (reference sequence).

The J gene is TRBJ1-6, the V gene TRBV5-6; D is ambiguous. Germline CDR1 and CDR2: SGHDT and YYEEEE. This CDR3 is built from 15 residues. Trimming stripped 0 bases from V and 0 bases from J, with 4 bases between. The CDR3 spells CASSLGSSYNSPLHF. The CDR3 DNA reads TGTGCCAGCAGCTTGGGTAGCTCCTATAATTCACCCCTCCACTTT.

The V and J genes are TRBV30 and TRBJ2-3, with 9 nucleotides matching TRBD2. Germline V gene sequence: CDR1 GTSNPN, CDR2 SVGIG (reference sequence). The length of the CDR3 is 15 residues. V lost 0 bases to trimming and J lost 3 bases; unmatched junction nucleotides: 4. The CDR3 protein is CAWSVGGGATDTQYF. CDR3 nucleotide sequence: TGTGCCTGGAGTGTAGGCGGGGGGGCAACAGATACGCAGTATTTT.

This clone occurred once. The chain carries TRBV7-2 and TRBJ2-2; no clear D gene. This CDR3 comprises 15 residues. The V end lost 1 base, the J end lost 7 bases, and 13 bases lay between the germline ends. Per the germline V gene, CDR1 is SGHTA and CDR2 is FQGNSA. CDR3 DNA sequence: TGTGCCAGCAGCTTAGGTCCCATGAGTAACGGGGAGCTGTTTTTT. Amino acid sequence: CASSLGPMSNGELFF.

This chain links TRBV19 with TRBJ2-7, with D perhaps matching TRBD2 (6 bases). V dropped 4 bases and J dropped 3 bases, with 13 bases sitting between them. CDR1 and CDR2 (germline): LNHDA, SQIVND (reference sequence). The CDR3 totals 14 residues. CDR3 DNA sequence: TGTGCCAGTAGTAGTCGGCTAGCGCGCTACGAGCAGTACTTC. Its protein product is CASSSRLARYEQYF.

The chain couples TRBV7-8 to TRBJ1-4, with D hard to call. Trimming shortened V by 5 bases and J by 1 base, and 11 bases separated the two germline ends. Germline V lookup: CDR1 SGHVS, CDR2 FQNEAQ. The CDR3 contains 15 residues. The CDR3 DNA follows: TGTGCCAGCAGCCGAGATCCAGTAACTAATGAAAAACTGTTTTTT. Its translation: CASSRDPVTNEKLFF.

This clone was recorded once. J is TRBJ1-1 and V is TRBV2; D remains unclear. V was cut by 4 bases and J by 2 bases, with 8 bases left in between. The CDR3 has 13 amino acids. The V gene's germline CDR1 is SNHLY and CDR2 FYNNEI. The DNA of the CDR3 is TGTGCCAGCAGTGGTAGTCACAACACTGAAGCTTTCTTT. Encoded protein: CASSGSHNTEAFF.

The rearrangement uses TRBV28 and TRBJ2-7; D not resolved. V was pared by 4 bases and J by 3 bases, with 4 bases between. CDR3 length equals 11 residues. Germline values: CDR1 MDHEN, CDR2 SYDVKM. The CDR3 DNA is TGTGCCAGCAGTTCTTTCTACGAGCAGTACTTC. Its protein product is CASSSFYEQYF.

The chain has TRBV7-6 and TRBJ1-3, with TRBD1 as a possible D gene (6 bases). V lost 5 bases and J lost 4, with 15 bases in between. The CDR3 is made up of 15 amino acids. CDR1 and CDR2 from the germline V gene are SGHVS and FNYEAQ. The CDR3 DNA reads as TGTGCCAGCAGCCCCCCAGGGGCACGAGGAAACACCATATATTTT. This encodes CASSPPGARGNTIYF.

The CDR3, as DNA: TGCGCCAGCAGCTTGGGATCGCGGGTCTACACCTTC. Translated: CASSLGSRVYTF. The J gene is TRBJ1-2, the V gene TRBV5-1; D unclear. Between the trimmed V and J ends, which lost 0 bases and 10 bases, there was a span of 10 bases. CDR1 is SGHRS, CDR2 YFSETQ, per germline. The CDR3 covers 12 residues.

V and J are TRBV6-6 and TRBJ2-1; possible D gene TRBD2, 6 bases. Per the germline V gene, CDR1 is MNHNY and CDR2 is SVGAGI (reference sequence). This CDR3 spans 15 amino acids. The V and J ends lost 1 base and 2 bases respectively, with 9 bases between them. CDR3 DNA: TGTGCCAGCAGTTACTGGGGGGAGACCTACAATGAGCAGTTCTTC. Its protein product is CASSYWGETYNEQFF.

This clone was seen a single time. The gene calls are TRBV7-2 and TRBJ2-1; D gene uncertain. Germline V CDR1 and CDR2: SGHTA, FQGNSA. The V end was cut by 2 bases, the J end by 3 bases, with 8 bases between. The CDR3 covers 14 residues. The CDR3 is CASSLNSLYNEQFF. DNA of the CDR3: TGTGCCAGCAGCTTAAACAGTCTCTACAATGAGCAGTTCTTC. Full variable domain (missing parts from reference TRBV7-2 and TRBJ2-1): GAGVSQSPSNKVTEKGKDVELRCDPISGHTALYWYRQSLGQGLEFLIYFQGNSAPDKSGLPSDRFSAERTGGSVSTLTIQRTQQEDSAVYLCASSLNSLYNEQFFGPGTRLTVL.

This rearrangement joins TRBV5-1 to TRBJ1-1; D gene unclear. The CDR3 consists of 13 residues. Trimming cost V 3 bases and J 1 base, with 7 bases left between them. Germline values: CDR1 SGHRS, CDR2 YFSETQ. In nucleotides, the CDR3 is TGCGCCAGCAGCTCCGACACGAACACTGAAGCTTTCTTT. Its protein product is CASSSDTNTEAFF.

The J gene is TRBJ1-5, the V gene TRBV11-2; 9 bases align to TRBD1. The germline CDR1 and CDR2 sequences are SGHAT and FQNNGV. This CDR3 comprises 14 residues. With 5 bases clipped from V and 6 bases from J, the junction kept 5 bases outside the gene matches. CDR3 DNA: TGTGCCAGCAGCCCGGACAGGGGAGGTCAGCCCCAGCATTTT. It is translated as CASSPDRGGQPQHF.

This chain connects TRBV2 to TRBJ1-1; tentatively, D is TRBD1 (5 bases). Germline V gives CDR1 SNHLY, CDR2 FYNNEI. Deletions cut 0 bases from V and 3 bases from J, with 17 bases between. The CDR3 runs to 17 residues. In nucleotides, the CDR3 is TGTGCCAGCAGTGAAGCGCGGAGGGGAACGCGGGACACTGAAGCTTTCTTT. This encodes CASSEARRGTRDTEAFF.

This chain connects TRBV25-1 to TRBJ2-7, with D possibly being TRBD2 (6 bases). There are 15 residues in the CDR3. Trimming removed 1 base at V and 3 bases at J, with 13 bases between. Per the germline V gene, CDR1 is MGHDK and CDR2 is SYGVNS. The CDR3 is CASSEFGGGLYEQYF. The CDR3 DNA is TGTGCCAGCAGTGAATTTGGGGGAGGTCTCTACGAGCAGTACTTC.

The chain recombines TRBV29-1 with TRBJ1-5; D may be TRBD1 (6 bases). The CDR3 is made up of 13 amino acids. Germline V lookup: CDR1 SQVTM, CDR2 ANQGSEA. V gave up 5 bases and J gave up 4 bases, with 12 bases separating them. CDR3 DNA: TGCAGCGTTCTCGAACAGGGTAATCAGCCCCAGCATTTT. This translates into CSVLEQGNQPQHF.

The CDR3 here is CASSRGQAMNTEAFF. CDR3 nucleotide sequence: TGCGCCAGCAGCCGAGGACAGGCCATGAACACTGAAGCTTTCTTT. The V and J genes are TRBV4-1 and TRBJ1-1; 7 nucleotides line up with TRBD1. This CDR3 comprises 15 residues. Germline CDR1 is MGHRA and CDR2 is YSYEKL. With 4 bases clipped from V and 0 bases from J, the junction kept 5 bases outside the gene matches.

Here the CDR3 reads CASTVGGFSEKLFF. CDR3 bases: TGTGCCAGTACCGTTGGGGGCTTTAGTGAAAAACTGTTTTTT. V usage is TRBV19 and J usage is TRBJ1-4; D may be TRBD1 (6 bases). The CDR3 runs to 14 residues. CDR1 is LNHDA and CDR2 is SQIVND in the germline V gene (reference sequence). Trimming stripped 7 bases from V and 7 bases from J, with 16 bases between. Together with reference TRBV19 and TRBJ1-4, the CDR3 gives the full variable domain: DGGITQSPKYLFRKEGQNVTLSCEQNLNHDAMYWYRQDPGQGLRLIYYSQIVNDFQKGDIAEGYSVSREKKESFPLTVTSAQKNPTAFYLCASTVGGFSEKLFFGSGTQLSVL.

The chain links TRBV4-1 to TRBJ2-1; 15 bases match TRBD2. With V trimmed by 5 bases and J by 7 bases, 9 bases remained unmatched. This CDR3 spans 17 amino acids. Germline V CDR1 and CDR2: MGHRA, YSYEKL. The CDR3, as DNA: TGCGCCAGCAGCTCGGGACTAGCGGGGGGCCCCAGGAATGAGCAGTTCTTC. This sequence encodes CASSSGLAGGPRNEQFF.

CDR3 DNA sequence: TGTGCCAGCAGCCCGACTAGCGGGGTGAACACCGGGGAGCTGTTTTTT. Encoded protein: CASSPTSGVNTGELFF. The chain joins TRBV11-2 to TRBJ2-2; TRBD2 matches at 11 bases. CDR3 length: 16 amino acids. With V trimmed by 5 bases and J by 1 base, 3 bases remained unmatched. The V gene's germline CDR1 is SGHAT and CDR2 FQNNGV.